Following are 24 T cell receptor beta chains from one sample sequenced in a study of human T cells and chemical hapten exposure. TCRdb processed the RACE reads anew with MiXCR; each CDR3 protein has one entry. The sample lists 30,000 to 40,000 distinct CDR3 sequences, around 12% seen once, with less than 2.5% in the top ten. As for time point: pre-sensitization, week 0. Treatment: therapeutic diphenylcyclopropenone sensitization with weekly scalp DPC. Before extraction, the whole blood was not fractionated, and total RNA was taken from it. Specimen: whole blood, collected in connection with sensitization to the hapten diphenylcyclopropenone (DPC). The receptors derive from a woman in her thirties or forties with alopecia areata. Some clones in this sample may be carry-over from other donors' samples.

This clonotype has a count of ten or more. The J gene is TRBJ2-2, the V gene TRBV28; weak D call: TRBD1 (6 bases). Per the germline V gene, CDR1 is MDHEN and CDR2 is SYDVKM. Trimming removed 11 bases from V and 7 bases from J, with 23 bases in between. The CDR3 consists of 15 residues. The CDR3, as DNA: TGTGCCTGCCGAGAACAGAGGGGGAAGGGCGGGGAGCTGTTTTTT. Protein sequence: CACREQRGKGGELFF.

This clonotype was recorded at least ten times. The chain carries TRBV19 and TRBJ1-5, with D possibly TRBD1 on 6 matching bases. This CDR3 has 17 residues. The germline V gene encodes CDR1 LNHDA and CDR2 SQIVND (reference sequence). The ends were cut back, 6 bases at V and 6 bases at J, with 24 bases in the middle. CDR3 DNA: TGTGCCAGTAGCCCAGGCTCGAACCAGGGGTCGGGTCAGCCCCAGCATTTT. Amino acid sequence: CASSPGSNQGSGQPQHF. The full variable domain, completed using reference TRBV19 and TRBJ1-5, is DGGITQSPKYLFRKEGQNVTLSCEQNLNHDAMYWYRQDPGQGLRLIYYSQIVNDFQKGDIAEGYSVSREKKESFPLTVTSAQKNPTAFYLCASSPGSNQGSGQPQHFGDGTRLSIL.

V usage is TRBV5-5 and J usage is TRBJ2-5; 9 nucleotides line up with TRBD2. From germline, CDR1 is SGHKS and CDR2 YYEKEE (reference sequence). The J segment lost 3 bases and the V segment lost 2 bases, leaving 5 bases of the junction unmatched. The CDR3 is 15 amino acids. CDR3 sequence reads: CASSLERGDEETQYF. In DNA form, the CDR3 reads TGTGCCAGCAGCTTAGAGCGGGGGGACGAAGAGACCCAGTACTTC.

Ten or more counts support this clonotype. The chain has TRBV9 and TRBJ2-1; D is perhaps TRBD2 (5 bases). Trimming left V 1 base short and J 1 base short, with 9 bases between. CDR1 and CDR2 (germline): SGDLS, YYNGEE. The CDR3 is made up of 15 amino acids. CDR3 nucleotide sequence: TGTGCCAGCAGCGTATCGGCGGGTTCCTACAATGAGCAGTTCTTC. This translates into CASSVSAGSYNEQFF.

In this sample, this clonotype turned up many times. The rearrangement joins TRBV6-2 or TRBV6-3 to TRBJ2-3; a possible D gene is TRBD1 (5 bases). Germline V gives CDR1 MNHEY, CDR2 SVGEGT. The CDR3 runs 16 residues. V was clipped by 4 bases and J by 1 base, with 15 bases between them. Here the CDR3 DNA reads TGTGCCAGCAGTTCCCTAGGGGCAGGTGGCACAGATACGCAGTATTTT. Translating gives CASSSLGAGGTDTQYF.

This clonotype has a count of ten or more. This chain joins TRBV9 and TRBJ2-7; D possibly uses TRBD1 or TRBD2 (6 bases each). The CDR3 loop spans 15 amino acids. Trimming removed 4 bases from V and 2 bases from J, with 16 bases in between. Germline values: CDR1 SGDLS, CDR2 YYNGEE. The CDR3 bases are TGTGCCAGCAGCCGGAACGGGGGCCCAACCTACGAGCAGTACTTC. This encodes CASSRNGGPTYEQYF.

This clonotype occurred many times. The V gene is TRBV12-5, the J gene TRBJ2-1; weak D call: TRBD2 (6 bases). CDR3 length equals 16 residues. Trimming removed 1 base at V and 5 bases at J, with 15 bases between. CDR1 is LGHNT and CDR2 is FRNRAP in the germline V gene. CDR3 in amino acids: CASGLGLGGSHNEQFF. DNA of the CDR3: TGTGCTAGTGGTTTGGGACTCGGGGGAAGCCACAATGAGCAGTTCTTC.

V usage is TRBV10-3 and J usage is TRBJ2-7; maybe TRBD2 (6 bases). Germline V CDR1 and CDR2: ENHRY, SYGVKD. This CDR3 is 14 amino acids long. V dropped 3 bases and J dropped 2 bases, with 11 bases sitting between them. CDR3 amino acids: CAISEVGGPYEQYF. In DNA, the CDR3 is TGTGCCATCAGTGAAGTGGGGGGACCCTACGAGCAGTACTTC.

This clonotype was counted ten times or more. The gene calls are TRBV6-5 and TRBJ2-3; 8 bases are a match to TRBD2. CDR3 length: 17 residues. V lost 6 bases and J lost 0; bases outside the gene matches: 11. The germline gives CDR1 MNHEY, CDR2 SVGAGI. Here the CDR3 reads CASRVPGGRRSTDTQYF. Here the CDR3 DNA reads TGTGCCAGCAGGGTACCGGGGGGGCGACGAAGCACAGATACGCAGTATTTT.

This clonotype was found many times. The chain couples TRBV10-2 to TRBJ1-1; maybe TRBD1 (6 bases). The V gene's germline CDR1 is WSHSY and CDR2 SAAADI. CDR3 length equals 14 residues. V lost 6 bases to trimming and J lost 1 base, with 12 bases between them. CDR3 amino acids: CASSIYRENTEAFF. DNA for the CDR3: TGCGCCAGCAGCATCTACAGGGAGAACACTGAAGCTTTCTTT.

This clonotype has at least ten counts. This chain connects TRBV5-1 to TRBJ2-7, with 8 positions matching TRBD2. The CDR3 has 15 amino acids. The germline CDR1 and CDR2 sequences are SGHRS and YFSETQ. J was trimmed by 7 bases and V by 0 bases; bases with no gene match: 9. The CDR3 sequence: CASSLGGAGVLEQYF. The CDR3 nucleotides read TGCGCCAGCAGCTTGGGGGGAGCGGGAGTATTAGAGCAGTACTTC.

This clonotype occurred a few times. The chain employs TRBV11-2 and TRBJ1-1; D is unresolved. The CDR3 length is 12 residues. The V gene's germline CDR1 is SGHAT and CDR2 FQNNGV. V lost 3 bases to trimming and J lost 4 bases, with 6 bases between them. The CDR3 protein is CASSFLFTEAFF. In DNA, the CDR3 is TGTGCCAGCAGCTTTCTATTCACTGAAGCTTTCTTT.

This clonotype showed up many times. This sequence joins TRBV4-3 and TRBJ2-5; 7 bases are shared with TRBD2. The V gene's germline CDR1 is LGHNA and CDR2 YSLEER. The length of the CDR3 is 17 residues. J lost 1 base, V lost 1 base, and 9 bases had no gene match. The CDR3 DNA is TGCGCCAGCAGCCAAGTTTCGAGCGGGGCGCGCCAAGAGACCCAGTACTTC. Translated, it gives CASSQVSSGARQETQYF.

The chain combines TRBV2 with TRBJ2-5; 8 bases match TRBD2. The CDR3 runs to 17 residues. The V and J ends lost 8 bases and 0 bases, in that order; junction bases with no gene match: 14. Germline V gene data show CDR1 as SNHLY and CDR2 as FYNNEI. The chain's CDR3 is CASSPGGGRDHQETQYF. In DNA, the CDR3 is TGTGCCAGCTCACCCGGGGGGGGCCGGGACCACCAAGAGACCCAGTACTTC.

This clonotype was seen many times. The chain combines TRBV5-1 with TRBJ2-3; 7 nucleotides line up with TRBD2. The V segment lost 4 bases and the J segment 3 bases; nucleotides outside the gene matches: 8. CDR3 length equals 15 residues. Germline lookup yields CDR1 SGHRS and CDR2 YFSETQ. The CDR3 DNA reads TGCGCCAGCAGCCAAGATCCGGGACTAACAGATACGCAGTATTTT. This encodes CASSQDPGLTDTQYF. The whole variable domain, remainder taken from reference TRBV5-1 and TRBJ2-3, is KAGVTQTPRYLIKTRGQQVTLSCSPISGHRSVSWYQQTPGQGLQFLFEYFSETQRNKGNFPGRFSGRQFSNSRSEMNVSTLELGDSALYLCASSQDPGLTDTQYFGPGTRLTVL.

This clonotype was counted once. The chain joins TRBV6-1 to TRBJ1-1; the D gene is possibly TRBD1 (6 bases). The CDR3 is 13 residues long. From germline, CDR1 is MNHNS and CDR2 SASEGT. Deletions cut 3 bases from V and 6 bases from J, with 11 bases between. The DNA of the CDR3 is TGTGCCAGCAGTGACAGGGGTAGGGCTGAAGCTTTCTTT. Its protein product is CASSDRGRAEAFF.

In its sample, this clonotype was seen many times. The rearrangement links TRBV11-3 to TRBJ1-5; a possible D gene is TRBD1 (5 bases). The germline V gene has CDR1 SGHNT and CDR2 YENEEA. There are 14 residues in the CDR3. V was clipped by 1 base and J by 7 bases, with 11 bases between them. For the CDR3, the DNA is TGTGCCAGCAGCTTAGCTCCTGGGGGGCAGCCCCAGCATTTT. This sequence encodes CASSLAPGGQPQHF.

This clonotype was detected only a few times. This chain uses TRBV27 with TRBJ2-5; D is undetermined. Trimming removed 0 bases at V and 6 bases at J, with 8 bases between. The V gene's germline CDR1 is MNHEY and CDR2 SMNVEV (reference sequence). The CDR3 covers 13 residues. The CDR3: CASSLSFGKTQYF. The CDR3 DNA is TGTGCCAGCAGTTTATCGTTCGGAAAGACCCAGTACTTC.

Many counts were recorded for this clonotype. The chain uses TRBV7-2 and TRBJ1-6, with TRBD1 identical over 7 bases. V shed 5 bases and J 9 bases; nucleotides not matched to a gene: 7. Germline-derived CDR1 and CDR2 are SGHTA and FQGNSA. The CDR3 totals 14 residues. The CDR3 loop is CASSLTGVRSPLHF. Here the CDR3 DNA reads TGTGCCAGCAGCCTAACAGGGGTTCGTTCACCCCTCCACTTT.

This clonotype occurred many times. This chain joins TRBV5-1 and TRBJ1-5; D gene ambiguous. V was trimmed by 0 bases and J by 4 bases, leaving 14 bases between them. Germline V gives CDR1 SGHRS, CDR2 YFSETQ. The CDR3 contains 16 residues. The CDR3 is CASSLVGGSANQPQHF. Here the CDR3 DNA reads TGCGCCAGCAGCTTGGTCGGTGGCAGTGCAAATCAGCCCCAGCATTTT. The full variable domain, with the rest looked up from reference TRBV5-1 and TRBJ1-5, is KAGVTQTPRYLIKTRGQQVTLSCSPISGHRSVSWYQQTPGQGLQFLFEYFSETQRNKGNFPGRFSGRQFSNSRSEMNVSTLELGDSALYLCASSLVGGSANQPQHFGDGTRLSIL.

The chain recombines TRBV5-1 with TRBJ2-5; tentative D call: TRBD2 (6 bases). This CDR3 contains 16 residues. Germline-derived CDR1 and CDR2 are SGHRS and YFSETQ. V dropped 0 bases and J dropped 2 bases, with 14 bases sitting between them. The CDR3 DNA follows: TGCGCCAGCAGCTTGGCGGGACTCTTCTCTCAAGAGACCCAGTACTTC. It codes for CASSLAGLFSQETQYF.

This clonotype was seen at least ten times. This chain links TRBV6-1 with TRBJ1-2; tentatively, D is TRBD1 (6 bases). Trimming stripped 4 bases from V and 7 bases from J, with 16 bases between. CDR3 length: 14 residues. Germline CDR1 and CDR2: MNHNS and SASEGT. This CDR3 is CASSGYVGGSGYTF. The CDR3 DNA sequence: TGTGCCAGCAGTGGATATGTTGGGGGCTCTGGCTACACCTTC.

In this sample, this clonotype turned up many times. The chain joins TRBV4-2 to TRBJ2-6; D remains ambiguous. Per the germline V gene, CDR1 is LGHNA and CDR2 is YNFKEQ. V was pared by 5 bases and J by 0 bases, with 2 bases between. The length of the CDR3 is 13 residues. The DNA of the CDR3 is TGTGCCAGCAGCTTCTCTGGGGCCAACGTCCTGACTTTC. It codes for CASSFSGANVLTF.

This clonotype was counted many times. The chain combines TRBV24-1 with TRBJ2-2, with unresolved D. Trimming removed 10 bases from V and 0 bases from J, with 8 bases in between. Germline assignment: CDR1 KGHDR and CDR2 SFDVKD. The CDR3 consists of 13 residues. In DNA form, the CDR3 reads TGTGCCACGACTGGCCCGAACACCGGGGAGCTGTTTTTT. Translated: CATTGPNTGELFF.